The source of this T cell receptor (beta chain) is a study of naive and memory T cell subsets. TCR cDNA received a 3' ligated oligonucleotide that carried a UMI. RNA was extracted from around 2.7 ml of whole blood of healthy adults. For this clonotype: A read error is possible here, since a much larger clone lies one base away.

Germline V gene data show CDR1 as MNHNS and CDR2 as SASEGT. V lost 0 bases, J lost 7 bases, and 12 bases lay in between. The CDR3 runs 14 residues. Four PCR rounds used nested alpha and beta constant region primers plus the SP2 primer. One entry per CDR3 protein, called by TCRdb with MiXCR from the 5' RACE reads. Of about 48,000 distinct CDR3 sequences in the sample, approximately 4.8% were seen once. This chain connects TRBV6-1 to TRBJ1-2, with unresolved D. The sequence was collected from a female donor in good health. DNA for the CDR3: TGTGCCAGCAGTGAAGCGTTCGGGTACGGTGGCTACACCTTC. Its translation: CASSEAFGYGGYTF.